Following are 7 T cell receptor beta chains from one sample sequenced in a study of CD8 T cells in Susac syndrome. RNA totalling 0.5 to 1 ug underwent reverse transcription with random hexamers. TCRdb re-analysed the immunoSEQ multiplex PCR reads in MiXCR, keeping a single row per CDR3 protein. The sample shows fewer than 65,000 distinct CDR3 sequences, around nine tenths of them seen only once. Sequenced input: CD8+ T cells from PBMCs. These receptors originate from a human donor in good health.

The rearrangement uses TRBV12-3 or TRBV12-4 and TRBJ1-3; unclear D gene. The CDR3 covers 14 residues. Trimming stripped 6 bases from V and 0 bases from J, with 9 bases between. CDR3 DNA: TGTGCCAGCAGAACAGAGATCTCTGGAAACACCATATATTTT. It is translated as CASRTEISGNTIYF.

The CDR3 protein is CASSYSLRGGTDTQYF. In DNA, the CDR3 is TGTGCCAGCAGTTACTCCCTCCGGGGGGGCACAGATACGCAGTATTTT. This chain links TRBV6-5 with TRBJ2-3; 7 bases match TRBD2. There are 16 residues in the CDR3. Germline V gene sequence: CDR1 MNHEY, CDR2 SVGAGI. V was clipped by 0 bases and J by 1 base; unmatched bases: 4.

The J gene is TRBJ2-5, the V gene TRBV7-8; tentative D call: TRBD1 (5 bases). Germline CDR1 is SGHVS and CDR2 is FQNEAQ. Trimming removed 6 bases from V and 4 bases from J, with 12 bases in between. CDR3 length equals 13 residues. The CDR3: CASSIRGRETQYF. The CDR3 DNA follows: TGTGCCAGCAGTATTAGGGGCAGAGAGACCCAGTACTTC.

The chain combines TRBV4-2 with TRBJ2-7, with 9 nucleotides matching TRBD1. The V and J ends lost 5 bases and 3 bases, in that order; junction bases with no gene match: 11. CDR3 length equals 16 residues. Looked up from germline, CDR1 is LGHNA and CDR2 is YNFKEQ. CDR3 nucleotide sequence: TGTGCCAGCAGCATAGAACGGACAGGGGATTACTACGAGCAGTACTTC. Its translation: CASSIERTGDYYEQYF.

CDR3 DNA sequence: TGCGCCAGCAGCCAGGTAGCCAGGGGGCTAGGGTATGAGCAGTTCTTC. Its protein is CASSQVARGLGYEQFF. The chain employs TRBV4-1 and TRBJ2-1, with TRBD1 identical over 8 bases. Germline values: CDR1 MGHRA, CDR2 YSYEKL. With 3 bases clipped from V and 8 bases from J, the junction kept 12 bases outside the gene matches. This CDR3 spans 16 amino acids.

The chain is built from TRBV12-5 and TRBJ1-1, with 9 bases identical to TRBD1. The CDR3 runs to 12 residues. Germline trimming cut 6 bases from V and 7 bases from J; bases unmatched to any gene: 3. Germline-derived CDR1 and CDR2 are LGHNT and FRNRAP. The CDR3 nucleotides read TGTGCTAGTGGCCGGGACAGGGTTGAAGCTTTCTTT. Protein: CASGRDRVEAFF.

The gene calls are TRBV5-1 and TRBJ1-4; 11 bases fit TRBD1. Germline CDR1 reads SGHRS; CDR2 reads YFSETQ. The CDR3 has 17 amino acids. The V and J ends lost 4 bases and 10 bases, in that order; junction bases with no gene match: 15. CDR3 sequence: CASSPPLSGQGVGKLFF. In DNA, the CDR3 is TGCGCCAGCAGCCCACCCCTGTCGGGACAGGGGGTTGGAAAACTGTTTTTT.